This TCR beta chain was captured by sequencing in a study of shared clonotypes between healthy human individuals (dated by TCRdb to 2018 to 2021). Looking at the study overall: The cohort included a few men and a couple of women between 18 and 49 years of age. To estimate repertoire size and how much clonotype sharing occurs between individuals, the study deeply sequenced the blood TCR repertoires of a handful of healthy adults. Per donor, leukapheresis produced somewhere between about 0.94 and 9.5 billion PBMCs. To increase sequencing depth and limit assay-specific biases, TCR repertoire library preparation and sequencing were carried out by different laboratories using diverse techniques. Findings and caveats that apply to the study as a whole: Pairwise subsampling indicated that sequencing depth was expected to affect the degree of clonotype sharing among donors. Sampling was limited to blood, and TCR repertoires in tissue likely differ from TCR repertoires in blood. Because the study included only a small number of donors, the genetic and exposure-history diversity represented was limited.

As for this clone: Which antigen it targets is not known. No much larger clone exists at a distance of one base, and base qualities are not known.

CDR1 and CDR2, per the germline V gene (reference sequence), are WNHNN and SYGVQD. Between the V and J ends, shortened by 0 bases and 6 bases respectively, the junction contains 15 bases. From the cysteine up to the phenylalanine, the CDR3 has a length of 16 residues. The CDR3 DNA has 48 bases and is translated from base 1. Donors were healthy HIV-negative adults with no recently reported acute infections or vaccinations. Every donor was a Caucasian adult living in Nashville, Tennessee, USA. For unsorted samples, tens of millions of PBMCs were counted and genomic DNA was extracted with the QIAamp DNA Blood Mini kit. Blood was collected by leukapheresis, and PBMCs were isolated by Ficoll-Histopaque density gradient centrifugation and then cryopreserved in liquid nitrogen vapor phase. Using the deep immunoSEQ assay, multiplex PCR amplified TCR CDR3 regions from genomic DNA. Extracted genomic DNA from each cell subset was spread evenly across all wells of several immunoSEQ 96-well plates, with each plate serving as a replicate. For unsorted PBMC, roughly 300 ng of genomic DNA, equivalent to about 30,000 T cell genomes, went into each replicate PCR. Ten immunoSEQ deep assay plates were used to sequence the unsorted PBMC genomic DNA. The purified libraries were quantified using a Qubit 3.0 fluorometer, sized with a Bioanalyzer 2100, and then quantified again using the KAPA Library Quantification kit. Every immunoSEQ 96-well plate was sequenced on a separate single-read 150-cycle Illumina NextSeq 550 flow cell. The authors processed their data as follows. Because only junctional sequences without quality scores were contained in the immunoSEQ output, filtering matching that applied to full-length reads could not be performed. To assign V/J genes and CDR3, sequences were annotated using PyIR, a Python wrapper for IgBLAST v1.9, with IMGT germline references. Reads were removed for weak V/J assignments (E-value above 1e-6), missing CDR3, stop codons, out-of-frame junctions, or ambiguous translated residues. V3J clonotypes were defined as sequences sharing an identical inferred V gene, J gene, and CDR3 amino acid sequence. Percentage overlap between repertoires was calculated by dividing the number of shared unique clonotypes by the size of the smaller repertoire. RTK rarefaction, the Chao1 estimator, and Recon v2.1 estimates of unobserved clonotypes were used to assess repertoire richness. TCRdb took this table from immuneACCESS and kept in-frame rearrangements with V and J called. Such tables lack part of the clones; where checked against another copy, unresolved V genes explain under half of the gap, and the rest is unexplained. Clonal size and the V and J genes are those of that table, whereas D and trimming came from the DNA. The sample profile shows fewer than 650,000 clones; about 79% of them were found once. The ten biggest clones cover 13% of the sample.

Sequenced sample: PBMCs. This sequence originates from a woman aged 40 to 55 in good health. Some clones in this sample may be carry-over from other donors' samples. The chain was built from TRBV10-1 and TRBJ2-1, with the D assignment possibly TRBD1 or TRBD2, given 5 matching bases for each. The encoded CDR3 is CASSESSGPPPNEQFF. The nucleotide sequence is given as TGCGCCAGCAGTGAGTCCTCGGGACCCCCACCCAATGAGCAGTTCTTC.